Listed here are 20 T cell receptor beta chains from one sample, sequenced in a study of T cell responses to AZD1222 COVID-19 vaccine. Sequenced by immunoSEQ multiplex PCR; TCRdb stores in-frame clones only, minus some. The data hold about 120,000 clones, with about 89% observed a single time. The sequencing here drew on peripheral blood, taken on day 0 of AZD1222 vaccination. The receptors shown here come from an adult in good health.

The genes are TRBV29-1 and TRBJ1-2, with D possibly matching TRBD1 (5 bases). The V end was cut by 5 bases, the J end by 6 bases, with 13 bases between. Germline loops: CDR1 SQVTM, CDR2 ANQGSEA. The CDR3 has 12 residues. CDR3 DNA sequence: TGCAGCGTTTTAGGCCTGGGGGATGGCTACACCTTC. Residues: CSVLGLGDGYTF.

CDR3 sequence reads: CASSLPLRDSSTEAFF. CDR3 DNA: TGTGCCAGCAGCTTACCCCTGCGTGACTCTAGCACTGAAGCTTTCTTT. The V and J genes are TRBV7-9 and TRBJ1-1, with no clear D. Germline V gene sequence: CDR1 SEHNR, CDR2 FQNEAQ (reference sequence). The CDR3 runs 16 residues. V was shortened by 2 bases and J by 4 bases, with 17 bases between the two germline ends.

The chain employs TRBV19 and TRBJ1-6; D is unresolved. There are 16 residues in the CDR3. Trimming took 4 bases from V and 8 from J, leaving 18 bases between them. The germline gives CDR1 LNHDA, CDR2 SQIVND (reference sequence). This chain's CDR3 is CASSKGGVTDHSPLHF. CDR3 DNA sequence: TGTGCCAGTAGTAAGGGAGGAGTCACCGACCATTCACCCCTCCACTTT. Full variable domain (missing parts from reference TRBV19 and TRBJ1-6): DGGITQSPKYLFRKEGQNVTLSCEQNLNHDAMYWYRQDPGQGLRLIYYSQIVNDFQKGDIAEGYSVSREKKESFPLTVTSAQKNPTAFYLCASSKGGVTDHSPLHFGNGTRLTVT.

This clone appeared a single time. The chain joins TRBV18 to TRBJ2-7, with TRBD1 matching over 7 bases. Losses at the gene ends were 3 bases for V and 3 bases for J; bases not matched to a gene: 8. The CDR3 runs to 15 residues. Germline CDR1 and CDR2: KGHSH and LQKENI. In DNA form, the CDR3 reads TGTGCCAGCTCACCCCCCGGGACAGAGAACTACGAGCAGTACTTC. Amino acids: CASSPPGTENYEQYF.

The genes are TRBV6-1 and TRBJ2-4; TRBD1 aligns across 8 bases. CDR1 is MNHNS, CDR2 SASEGT, per germline. J lost 0 bases, V lost 3 bases, and 1 base had no gene match. The CDR3 contains 15 residues. CDR3 nucleotide sequence: TGTGCCAGCAGTGACAGGGGGCTAGCCAAAAACATTCAGTACTTC. The encoded protein is CASSDRGLAKNIQYF.

The rearrangement uses TRBV19 and TRBJ1-2; D is unclear. Between the trimmed V and J ends, which lost 1 base and 8 bases, there was a span of 8 bases. This CDR3 is 12 amino acids long. Germline CDR1 LNHDA, CDR2 SQIVND (reference sequence). CDR3 nucleotide sequence: TGTGCCAGTAGTATAGCGGCCGGGGGCTACACCTTC. Amino acid sequence: CASSIAAGGYTF.

CDR3 sequence: CASSEKWGNTIYF. The CDR3 DNA sequence: TGCGCCAGCAGTGAGAAGTGGGGAAACACCATATATTTT. The genes are TRBV10-2 and TRBJ1-3; D remains ambiguous. V lost 2 bases, J lost 4 bases, and 6 bases lay in between. The CDR3 runs to 13 residues. Germline V CDR1 and CDR2: WSHSY, SAAADI.

This chain joins TRBV7-3 and TRBJ2-1; 8 bases are shared with TRBD1. The V segment lost 7 bases and the J segment 6 bases; nucleotides outside the gene matches: 14. The CDR3 length is 16 residues. CDR1 is SGHTA and CDR2 is FQGTGA in the germline V gene. Here the CDR3 reads CASTTRGLTGGNEQFF. CDR3 DNA: TGTGCCAGCACTACCCGGGGCCTTACAGGGGGCAATGAGCAGTTCTTC.

The V and J genes are TRBV27 and TRBJ2-1; a possible D gene is TRBD2 (5 bases). Germline V gene lookup returns CDR1 MNHEY and CDR2 SMNVEV (reference sequence). V shed 3 bases and J shed 1 base, with 13 bases lying between them. CDR3 size: 16 residues. The CDR3 coding sequence is TGTGCCAGCAGTTTCTTAGGGCTAGCTTCCTACAATGAGCAGTTCTTC. Protein: CASSFLGLASYNEQFF.

The rearrangement uses TRBV5-8 and TRBJ2-3, with 7 positions matching TRBD2. Germline V gene data show CDR1 as SGHTS and CDR2 as YDEGEE. V lost 1 base and J lost 3; bases outside the gene matches: 5. CDR3 size: 15 residues. Here the CDR3 reads CASSLWRENTDTQYF. The CDR3 bases are TGTGCCAGCAGCTTGTGGCGGGAGAATACAGATACGCAGTATTTT. Drawing the rest from reference TRBV5-8 and TRBJ2-3, the complete variable domain is EAGVTQSPTHLIKTRGQQATLRCSPISGHTSVYWYQQALGLGLQFLLWYDEGEERNRGNFPPRFSGRQFPNYSSELNVNALELEDSALYLCASSLWRENTDTQYFGPGTRLTVL.

The chain is built from TRBV5-5 and TRBJ1-2; TRBD1 matches at 9 bases. CDR3 size: 14 residues. Trimming cost V 4 bases and J 2 bases; bases outside gene matches: 3. Per the germline V gene, CDR1 is SGHKS and CDR2 is YYEKEE (reference sequence). The CDR3 here is CASSRQGGNYGYTF. For the CDR3, the DNA is TGTGCCAGCAGCCGACAGGGGGGGAACTATGGCTACACCTTC.

The chain combines TRBV19 with TRBJ2-3, with D possibly TRBD1 on 5 matching bases. The CDR3 has 14 residues. Germline assignment: CDR1 LNHDA and CDR2 SQIVND (reference sequence). V dropped 7 bases and J dropped 2 bases, with 13 bases sitting between them. The CDR3 protein is CASKTGRDTDTQYF. The CDR3 nucleotides read TGTGCCAGTAAAACAGGACGAGACACAGATACGCAGTATTTT. The variable domain in full, completed from reference TRBV19 and TRBJ2-3, reads DGGITQSPKYLFRKEGQNVTLSCEQNLNHDAMYWYRQDPGQGLRLIYYSQIVNDFQKGDIAEGYSVSREKKESFPLTVTSAQKNPTAFYLCASKTGRDTDTQYFGPGTRLTVL.

The chain employs TRBV19 and TRBJ2-1, with 9 bases lining up with TRBD1. The V gene's germline CDR1 is LNHDA and CDR2 SQIVND (reference sequence). The V and J ends lost 8 bases and 6 bases, in that order; junction bases with no gene match: 8. The CDR3 runs 14 residues. CDR3 in amino acids: CASEGRQGGNEQFF. The CDR3 nucleotides read TGTGCCAGTGAGGGCCGACAGGGGGGCAATGAGCAGTTCTTC.

The gene calls are TRBV7-9 and TRBJ2-6, with D tentatively TRBD1 or TRBD2 (5 bases each). Trimming took off 2 bases at V and 2 bases at J, with 16 bases between the two ends. This CDR3 spans 18 amino acids. Per the germline V gene, CDR1 is SEHNR and CDR2 is FQNEAQ (reference sequence). The CDR3, as DNA: TGTGCCAGCAGCTTACGGGTCCTAGTGGGGGCTGGGGCCAACGTCCTGACTTTC. Translating gives CASSLRVLVGAGANVLTF.

The chain uses TRBV5-4 and TRBJ1-3, with TRBD1 matching over 7 bases. V lost 4 bases and J lost 4; bases outside the gene matches: 8. This CDR3 spans 15 amino acids. Germline V gene data show CDR1 as SGHNT and CDR2 as YYREEE (reference sequence). For the CDR3, the DNA is TGTGCCAGCAGCCCATCGACAGGGCAAGGAAACACCATATATTTT. Translation gives CASSPSTGQGNTIYF.

V gene TRBV11-2 combines with J gene TRBJ2-5; 11 nucleotides match TRBD2. The germline CDR1 and CDR2 sequences are SGHAT and FQNNGV. There are 17 residues in the CDR3. The junction had 8 bases not matched to a gene; V was cut back by 3 bases and J by 2 bases. CDR3 sequence reads: CASSFPPGLADQETQYF. As DNA, the CDR3 is TGTGCCAGCAGCTTCCCTCCGGGACTAGCGGATCAAGAGACCCAGTACTTC.

This chain joins TRBV19 and TRBJ2-3, with no clear D. The germline CDR1 and CDR2 sequences are LNHDA and SQIVND (reference sequence). The V and J ends lost 3 bases and 4 bases respectively, with 14 bases between them. The CDR3 sequence is 15 residues long. In DNA, the CDR3 is TGTGCCAGTAGTATGGGTGGGCTCAGATCAGATACGCAGTATTTT. This sequence encodes CASSMGGLRSDTQYF.

The V call is TRBV19, the J call TRBJ2-7; 9 bases are shared with TRBD1. J lost 4 bases, V lost 5 bases, and 9 bases had no gene match. The CDR3 spans 15 residues. Looked up from germline, CDR1 is LNHDA and CDR2 is SQIVND (reference sequence). The CDR3 here is CASSGPRDRDYEQYF. CDR3 DNA sequence: TGTGCCAGTAGTGGGCCCCGGGACAGGGATTACGAGCAGTACTTC.

This clone has only one observation. V is TRBV19 and J is TRBJ2-2; the D is unclear. With 3 bases removed from V and 5 bases from J, the gap between germline ends came to 16 bases. Germline V lookup: CDR1 LNHDA, CDR2 SQIVND (reference sequence). This CDR3 is built from 16 residues. CDR3 nucleotides: TGTGCCAGTAGTATCTTTGGAGACTTGATGACCGGGGAGCTGTTTTTT. It yields the protein CASSIFGDLMTGELFF. The full variable domain, with the rest looked up from reference TRBV19 and TRBJ2-2, is DGGITQSPKYLFRKEGQNVTLSCEQNLNHDAMYWYRQDPGQGLRLIYYSQIVNDFQKGDIAEGYSVSREKKESFPLTVTSAQKNPTAFYLCASSIFGDLMTGELFFGEGSRLTVL.

J is TRBJ2-1 and V is TRBV7-3; 8 nucleotides align to TRBD2. The J segment lost 7 bases and the V segment lost 6 bases, leaving 8 bases of the junction unmatched. Germline V CDR1 and CDR2: SGHTA, FQGTGA. The CDR3 extends over 14 amino acids. The CDR3, as DNA: TGTGCCAGCAGTCCAACGGGGGGGCGGAATGAGCAGTTCTTC. Its translation is CASSPTGGRNEQFF.